The clone carrying this T cell receptor (beta chain) occurred a few times. The antigen is undetermined. The CDR3 totals 14 residues. The germline V and J ends were trimmed by 7 bases and 4 bases, with 14 bases remaining between them. Germline V gene data show CDR1 as LNHDA and CDR2 as SQIVND (reference sequence). Library construction for TCR beta used iRepertoire HTBI primers and Arm-PCR of CDR3 regions. TCRdb analysed the multiplex PCR reads with MiXCR anew, one entry per CDR3 protein. In the table there are about 460,000 distinct CDR3 sequences, 22% of which are singletons. This sample was taken from a study of regulatory T cells in long-lasting Graves disease. About the study: More than 5 years of antithyroid drugs with positive TSH receptor antibodies defined persistent Graves' disease. Points from the study as a whole: A greater number of public clonotypes (about 2,900) was shared by persistent patients than by new patients (over 900). Since the sample size was small, accuracy may have been reduced. It was peripheral blood alone, not thyroid tissue, that was studied.

Time point indicated: persistent/refractory GD, antithyroid drugs over 5 years with positive TRAb. Researchers made the TCR library from RNA that was extracted from PBMCs. V and J are TRBV19 and TRBJ1-5; weak D call: TRBD1 (6 bases). The material sequenced was peripheral blood mononuclear cells (PBMCs), taken when the disease was refractory, from a patient treated with antithyroid drugs. The clonotype originates from a female donor with Graves disease. The CDR3 sequence is CASMGGQMNQPQHF. Here the CDR3 DNA reads TGTGCCAGTATGGGGGGGCAAATGAATCAGCCCCAGCATTTT.